This T cell receptor (beta chain) was sequenced in a study of blood T cell repertoires in COVID-19. As for the study in general: Researchers got acute and convalescent COVID-19 samples from the United States, Italy and Spain.

In this sample, this clone turned up many times. Original processing notes: Cell counts per sample came from amplifying reference gene primers. Using immunoSEQ multiplex PCR, the repertoire was profiled, and TCRdb retains in-frame clones only, with some absent. The V and J calls and clone size come from that table; D and trimming were worked out from the DNA. The table has some 110,000 clones, about four fifths seen once. This clonotype was sampled from a woman in her seventies with acute or convalescent COVID-19. Sample: peripheral blood.

The CDR3 loop reads CASSVAFGGPYTEAFF. Here the CDR3 DNA reads TGTGCCAGCAGCGTAGCTTTCGGGGGGCCTTACACTGAAGCTTTCTTT. The chain carries TRBV9 and TRBJ1-1, with TRBD1 as a possible D gene (6 bases). The V gene's germline CDR1 is SGDLS and CDR2 YYNGEE. The CDR3 length is 16 residues. Trimming removed 0 bases at V and 3 bases at J, with 15 bases between.